These 27 T cell receptor beta chains came from one sample sequenced in a study of shared clonotypes between healthy human individuals. Assay: immunoSEQ multiplex PCR; the TCRdb copy retains only in-frame clones and omits some. Here the sample spans 2 million to 2.5 million clones, roughly 94% being singletons. Sequenced input: naive CD4+ T cells sorted from blood. This sample's subset: CD45RA+ positively selected. These receptors all come from a man between 18 and 35 years old in good health.

This rearrangement joins TRBV5-1 to TRBJ1-4; D is uncertain. V gave up 5 bases and J gave up 3 bases, with 11 bases separating them. Germline V gene sequence: CDR1 SGHRS, CDR2 YFSETQ. The CDR3 sequence is 14 residues long. CDR3 sequence: CASSAGSPNEKLFF. As DNA, the CDR3 is TGCGCCAGCAGTGCCGGGTCACCTAATGAAAAACTGTTTTTT. The full variable domain, with the rest looked up from reference TRBV5-1 and TRBJ1-4, is KAGVTQTPRYLIKTRGQQVTLSCSPISGHRSVSWYQQTPGQGLQFLFEYFSETQRNKGNFPGRFSGRQFSNSRSEMNVSTLELGDSALYLCASSAGSPNEKLFFGSGTQLSVL.

The chain is built from TRBV19 and TRBJ1-3, with TRBD1 matching over 7 bases. The CDR3 spans 15 residues. The germline CDR1 and CDR2 sequences are LNHDA and SQIVND (reference sequence). J lost 1 base, V lost 1 base, and 1 base had no gene match. The CDR3 region has the DNA TGTGCCAGTAGTATAGGACAGGGTTCTGGAAACACCATATATTTT. Translation gives CASSIGQGSGNTIYF.

Concerning this clone: Other DNA variants within this sample encode the same CDR3. The J gene is TRBJ2-7, the V gene TRBV10-1, with D uncertain. The V gene's germline CDR1 is WNHNN and CDR2 SYGVQD (reference sequence). This CDR3 is built from 14 residues. Deletions cut 0 bases from V and 1 base from J, with 7 bases between. The CDR3 loop reads CASSESGRSYEQYF. CDR3 bases: TGCGCCAGCAGTGAGTCCGGTCGATCCTACGAGCAGTACTTC.

The J gene is TRBJ2-3, the V gene TRBV5-1; 12 nucleotides agree with TRBD2. Germline values: CDR1 SGHRS, CDR2 YFSETQ. The CDR3 is 15 residues long. Germline trimming cut 4 bases from V and 6 bases from J; bases unmatched to any gene: 6. The chain's CDR3 is CASSRLAGVQDTQYF. Written as DNA, the CDR3 is TGCGCCAGCAGCCGACTAGCGGGAGTACAGGATACGCAGTATTTT.

This sequence joins TRBV6-6 and TRBJ1-5; D gene uncertain. Germline V CDR1 and CDR2: MNHNY, SVGAGI (reference sequence). This CDR3 contains 16 residues. V lost 6 bases and J 0 bases, leaving 15 bases between the germline ends. Here the CDR3 reads CASREPEAYSNQPQHF. DNA for the CDR3: TGTGCCAGCAGGGAACCAGAAGCTTATAGCAATCAGCCCCAGCATTTT.

As DNA, the CDR3 is TGTGCCAGCAGCACCAGACAGGGAGGGACCGGGGAGCTGTTTTTT. Encoded protein: CASSTRQGGTGELFF. This chain links TRBV11-2 with TRBJ2-2, with D perhaps given as TRBD1 or TRBD2 (7 bases each). The CDR3 extends over 15 amino acids. CDR1 and CDR2 (germline): SGHAT, FQNNGV. Trimming took off 5 bases at V and 5 bases at J, with 15 bases between the two ends.

The rearrangement uses TRBV6-5 and TRBJ1-5; D unclear. This CDR3 contains 14 residues. Germline-derived CDR1 and CDR2 are MNHEY and SVGAGI. Trimming pared 4 bases from V and 4 bases from J, leaving 11 bases between. CDR3 nucleotides: TGTGCCAGCAGTTCAACTCCCCTGAATCAGCCCCAGCATTTT. Translation gives CASSSTPLNQPQHF.

The gene calls are TRBV5-1 and TRBJ1-2, with D maybe TRBD1 (5 bases). V was pared by 3 bases and J by 0 bases, with 12 bases between. In germline, CDR1 is SGHRS, CDR2 YFSETQ. The CDR3 sequence is 15 residues long. The DNA of the CDR3 is TGCGCCAGCAGCTACATGACAGAAACTAACTATGGCTACACCTTC. It yields the protein CASSYMTETNYGYTF.

The V and J genes are TRBV5-1 and TRBJ2-6; D might be TRBD2 (5 bases). V was clipped by 4 bases and J by 3 bases, with 14 bases between them. The CDR3 extends over 16 amino acids. Germline values: CDR1 SGHRS, CDR2 YFSETQ. In DNA, the CDR3 is TGCGCCAGCAGCCTCGAGGGATCTTTTGGGGCCAACGTCCTGACTTTC. Its protein product is CASSLEGSFGANVLTF.

This chain links TRBV13 with TRBJ2-7; tentatively, D is TRBD1 (5 bases). The germline CDR1 and CDR2 sequences are PRHDT and FYEKMQ (reference sequence). The CDR3 extends over 15 amino acids. V lost 5 bases to trimming and J lost 6 bases, with 20 bases between them. The CDR3 sequence: CASSAVSGAPSEQYF. In nucleotides, the CDR3 is TGTGCCAGCAGCGCCGTCAGTGGGGCCCCATCCGAGCAGTACTTC.

The V gene is TRBV7-9, the J gene TRBJ2-3; D is perhaps TRBD2 (7 bases). CDR1 and CDR2 (germline): SEHNR, FQNEAQ (reference sequence). The CDR3 sequence is 15 residues long. V lost 5 bases and J lost 6, with 18 bases in between. The CDR3 DNA is TGTGCCAGCAGCCCCGGGGGGCTAGAGGCGGATACGCAGTATTTT. It yields the protein CASSPGGLEADTQYF.

The chain is built from TRBV5-1 and TRBJ1-3; D gene unclear. CDR1 and CDR2 from the germline V gene are SGHRS and YFSETQ. The V gene lost 0 bases and the J gene lost 5 bases, with 12 bases spanning the gap. The CDR3 is made up of 15 amino acids. CDR3 protein: CASSLEVGSRNTIYF. CDR3 DNA sequence: TGCGCCAGCAGCTTGGAGGTGGGTTCCAGAAACACCATATATTTT.

The chain joins TRBV10-3 to TRBJ1-1; D is unclear. Germline V gene lookup returns CDR1 ENHRY and CDR2 SYGVKD. The germline V and J ends were trimmed by 3 bases and 1 base, with 12 bases remaining between them. This CDR3 is built from 15 residues. This CDR3 reads CAISDIEGTNTEAFF. In DNA form, the CDR3 reads TGTGCCATCAGTGACATCGAGGGTACGAACACTGAAGCTTTCTTT.

The CDR3 reads CASSGTGRDEQFF. As DNA, the CDR3 is TGTGCCAGCAGTGGAACTGGGCGTGATGAGCAGTTCTTC. The genes are TRBV2 and TRBJ2-1; D unresolved. The CDR3 spans 13 residues. Per the germline V gene, CDR1 is SNHLY and CDR2 is FYNNEI. V gave up 4 bases and J gave up 8 bases, with 12 bases separating them.

As regards this clone: This CDR3 is also generated by other DNA sequences in the sample. The chain joins TRBV5-1 to TRBJ2-3; TRBD2 is a possible D gene (5 bases). This CDR3 region has 12 residues. Between the trimmed V and J ends, which lost 4 bases and 6 bases, there was a span of 9 bases. From germline, CDR1 is SGHRS and CDR2 YFSETQ. The CDR3 DNA reads as TGCGCCAGCAGCACCTCGGGGGATACGCAGTATTTT. Protein sequence: CASSTSGDTQYF.

The rearrangement uses TRBV7-2 and TRBJ2-3, with D possibly being TRBD1 (5 bases). CDR3 length equals 14 residues. Trimming took 5 bases from V and 2 from J, leaving 11 bases between them. CDR1 SGHTA and CDR2 FQGNSA come from the germline V gene. CDR3 DNA: TGTGCCAGCAGCGGGGCCAGCCACACAGATACGCAGTATTTT. Its translation is CASSGASHTDTQYF.

The CDR3, as DNA: TGTGCCAGCAGTTTCGGGGTGAGCTACGAGCAGTACTTC. As protein: CASSFGVSYEQYF. The V and J genes are TRBV28 and TRBJ2-7, with D perhaps matching TRBD2 (5 bases). The germline CDR1 and CDR2 sequences are MDHEN and SYDVKM. V was pared by 3 bases and J by 3 bases, with 9 bases between. This CDR3 has 13 amino acids. Complete variable domain (other parts from reference TRBV28 and TRBJ2-7): DVKVTQSSRYLVKRTGEKVFLECVQDMDHENMFWYRQDPGLGLRLIYFSYDVKMKEKGDIPEGYSVSREKKERFSLILESASTNQTSMYLCASSFGVSYEQYFGPGTRLTVT.

DNA for the CDR3: TGCGCCAGCAGCCAGTTACCGGCTACCTACAATGAGCAGTTCTTC. It translates to CASSQLPATYNEQFF. The chain links TRBV5-1 to TRBJ2-1; no reliable D call. V gave up 4 bases and J gave up 2 bases, with 13 bases separating them. The CDR3 runs to 15 residues. Germline V gene sequence: CDR1 SGHRS, CDR2 YFSETQ. Drawing the rest from reference TRBV5-1 and TRBJ2-1, the complete variable domain is KAGVTQTPRYLIKTRGQQVTLSCSPISGHRSVSWYQQTPGQGLQFLFEYFSETQRNKGNFPGRFSGRQFSNSRSEMNVSTLELGDSALYLCASSQLPATYNEQFFGPGTRLTVL.

V usage is TRBV7-8 and J usage is TRBJ1-2; TRBD1 might be the D (5 bases). Per germline, CDR1 SGHVS and CDR2 FQNEAQ. V was cut by 5 bases and J by 5 bases, with 18 bases left in between. This CDR3 has 15 amino acids. CDR3 in amino acids: CASSAGGGRGYGYTF. As DNA, the CDR3 is TGTGCCAGCAGCGCAGGTGGGGGGAGAGGATATGGCTACACCTTC.

The CDR3 protein is CASRLGLGNTGELFF. In nucleotides, the CDR3 is TGCGCCAGCAGGCTAGGACTAGGTAACACCGGGGAGCTGTTTTTT. The chain combines TRBV10-2 with TRBJ2-2; 7 positions match TRBD2. CDR3 length: 15 amino acids. In germline, CDR1 is WSHSY, CDR2 SAAADI. V trimming: 6 bases; J trimming: 2 bases; junction bases outside the gene matches: 6.

This clone was recorded at least ten times. The same CDR3 is also encoded by other DNA sequences in this sample. The CDR3 reads CASSLTTYEQYF. The CDR3 coding sequence is TGTGCCAGCAGCCTCACGACCTACGAGCAGTACTTC. The chain is built from TRBV7-2 and TRBJ2-7; D gene uncertain. V lost 5 bases, J lost 2 bases, and 7 bases lay in between. The CDR3 loop spans 12 amino acids. CDR1 is SGHTA, CDR2 FQGNSA, per germline.

The genes are TRBV2 and TRBJ1-5; D remains ambiguous. The V and J ends lost 6 bases and 0 bases respectively, with 6 bases between them. Germline values: CDR1 SNHLY, CDR2 FYNNEI. The CDR3 covers 13 residues. The CDR3 spells CASSDISNQPQHF. CDR3 DNA: TGTGCCAGCAGCGATATTAGCAATCAGCCCCAGCATTTT.

The chain couples TRBV6-1 to TRBJ2-7; D gene uncertain. CDR1 and CDR2 (germline): MNHNS, SASEGT. The CDR3 extends over 10 amino acids. Trimming left V 0 bases short and J 13 bases short, with 7 bases between. CDR3 residues: CASSEADLYF. The CDR3 nucleotides read TGTGCCAGCAGTGAAGCCGACCTTTACTTC.

The chain combines TRBV12-5 with TRBJ2-7; possibly TRBD2 for D (7 bases). CDR3 length: 13 amino acids. The germline CDR1 and CDR2 sequences are LGHNT and FRNRAP. Trimming removed 7 bases at V and 1 base at J, with 11 bases between. DNA of the CDR3: TGTGCTAGTGCCCGGGGGGCGTCCTACGAGCAGTACTTC. Its protein product is CASARGASYEQYF.

This chain connects TRBV10-3 to TRBJ2-1, with TRBD2 as a possible D gene (6 bases). The CDR3 consists of 16 residues. Looked up from germline, CDR1 is ENHRY and CDR2 is SYGVKD. V lost 0 bases and J lost 2, with 11 bases in between. The DNA of the CDR3 is TGTGCCATCAGTGAGTCGAGAGGGACTCCCTACAATGAGCAGTTCTTC. Residues: CAISESRGTPYNEQFF.

The chain carries TRBV5-1 and TRBJ2-1; 7 nucleotides line up with TRBD1. Trimming took 3 bases from V and 8 from J; bases not matched to a gene: 11. Germline CDR1 reads SGHRS; CDR2 reads YFSETQ. This CDR3 region has 15 residues. The CDR3 nucleotides are TGCGCCAGCAGCTGGGACAGACCCGCGGGCGATGAGCAGTTCTTC. It encodes CASSWDRPAGDEQFF.

The chain employs TRBV11-2 and TRBJ2-2, with unresolved D. With 5 bases removed from V and 6 bases from J, the gap between germline ends came to 7 bases. CDR1 is SGHAT, CDR2 FQNNGV, per germline. This CDR3 is built from 12 residues. In DNA form, the CDR3 reads TGTGCCAGCAGCGCCCACCCCGGGGAGCTGTTTTTT. This encodes CASSAHPGELFF.